These 3 T cell receptor beta chains share one sample of origin, sequenced in a study of beta chain features in type 1 diabetes. General study findings and limits: Among patients with Type 1 diabetes, TCRB CDR3s were moderately but significantly shorter in every one of the four CD4+ subsets.

What these receptors recognize is not known. Every isolated RNA sample was fully reverse transcribed, so sequencing captured expressed TCRB transcripts. Using immunoSEQ multiplex PCR, the repertoire was profiled, and TCRdb retains in-frame clones only, with some absent. Of about 120,000 clones listed, 17% were seen once; the top ten hold 2% to 3%. The specimen was central memory CD4+ T cells from blood. The receptors come from a man between 18 and 29 years old with type 1 diabetes.

The chain is built from TRBV7-2 and TRBJ2-7, with 8 bases matching TRBD2. The CDR3 is 15 residues long. Germline-derived CDR1 and CDR2 are SGHTA and FQGNSA. V trimming: 5 bases; J trimming: 1 base; junction bases outside the gene matches: 7. In DNA, the CDR3 is TGTGCCAGCAGCCCCGTGGCGGGGGGTTCCTACGAGCAGTACTTC. This translates into CASSPVAGGSYEQYF. Based on the CDR3 plus reference TRBV7-2 and TRBJ2-7, the full variable domain is GAGVSQSPSNKVTEKGKDVELRCDPISGHTALYWYRQSLGQGLEFLIYFQGNSAPDKSGLPSDRFSAERTGGSVSTLTIQRTQQEDSAVYLCASSPVAGGSYEQYFGPGTRLTVT.

This clone has more than one count but fewer than ten. This chain uses TRBV19 with TRBJ2-6; TRBD1 matches at 7 bases. The CDR3 length is 16 residues. V was pared by 3 bases and J by 4 bases, with 6 bases of the junction left unmatched. In germline, CDR1 is LNHDA, CDR2 SQIVND (reference sequence). The CDR3 DNA sequence: TGTGCCAGTAGTATTACAGGGGCAGCGGGGGCCAACGTCCTGACTTTC. Translating gives CASSITGAAGANVLTF.

As regards this clone: Distinct nucleotide sequences in the sample also encode this CDR3. This sequence joins TRBV29-1 and TRBJ2-6, with D perhaps matching TRBD2 (5 bases). Germline V CDR1 and CDR2: SQVTM, ANQGSEA. Trimming shortened V by 3 bases and J by 4 bases, and 10 bases separated the two germline ends. This CDR3 region has 14 residues. CDR3 in DNA: TGCAGCGTTGATGAGGGAGCGGGGGCCAACGTCCTGACTTTC. Amino acids: CSVDEGAGANVLTF.